The T cell receptor (beta chain) described here comes from a study of blood T cell repertoires in COVID-19. With V trimmed by 8 bases and J by 4 bases, 6 bases remained unmatched. Germline-derived CDR1 and CDR2 are SNHLY and FYNNEI. CDR3 size: 14 residues. Assay: immunoSEQ multiplex PCR; the TCRdb copy retains only in-frame clones and omits some. The sample lists some 82,000 clones, 81% occurring once. The sequenced material came from peripheral blood. This TCR was sampled from an elderly man with acute or convalescent COVID-19. The V call is TRBV2, the J call TRBJ1-5; TRBD1 matches at 9 bases. In DNA form, the CDR3 reads TGTGCCAGCCAAATGGACAGGGGTAATCAGCCCCAGCATTTT. Its translation: CASQMDRGNQPQHF.